The 7 T cell receptor beta chains presented below share a single source sample, sequenced in a study of blood T cell repertoires in COVID-19. Method: immunoSEQ multiplex PCR; TCRdb's copy keeps in-frame clones and lacks some. The top ten hold 1.1% of the sample, which has 90,000 or so clones, 87% seen once. Sequenced material: peripheral blood. The receptors come from a human donor in a cohort sampled during active COVID-19.

V usage is TRBV7-2 and J usage is TRBJ2-7, with D maybe TRBD1 (6 bases). CDR3 length equals 15 residues. V was trimmed by 5 bases and J by 3 bases, leaving 17 bases between them. Germline V CDR1 and CDR2: SGHTA, FQGNSA. The CDR3 nucleotides read TGTGCCAGCAGCCAATCTGTGGGGGCCATCTACGAGCAGTACTTC. Its translation is CASSQSVGAIYEQYF.

The chain has TRBV19 and TRBJ1-2, with TRBD1 as a possible D gene (6 bases). Germline CDR1 is LNHDA and CDR2 is SQIVND (reference sequence). CDR3 size: 14 residues. The V end was cut by 5 bases, the J end by 5 bases, with 15 bases between. The CDR3 bases are TGTGCCAGTAGTTCGTCCGGGACATATTATGGCTACACCTTC. The encoded protein is CASSSSGTYYGYTF.

The V gene is TRBV28, the J gene TRBJ1-1; 9 nucleotides match TRBD1. After removal of 7 bases from V and 1 base from J, the junction contained 10 bases not matched to a gene. The CDR3 is 16 amino acids. Germline V gene lookup returns CDR1 MDHEN and CDR2 SYDVKM. Here the CDR3 DNA reads TGTGCCAGCACCTACAGTCCGGGACAGGGGAACACTGAAGCTTTCTTT. Its protein is CASTYSPGQGNTEAFF.

The genes are TRBV5-1 and TRBJ2-1, with 11 bases lining up with TRBD1. The germline CDR1 and CDR2 sequences are SGHRS and YFSETQ. CDR3 size: 15 residues. V lost 4 bases to trimming and J lost 10 bases; unmatched junction nucleotides: 10. The CDR3 reads CASSLGQGAFQEQFF. The CDR3 bases are TGCGCCAGCAGCCTTGGACAGGGGGCATTTCAGGAGCAGTTCTTC.

The chain uses TRBV30 and TRBJ2-5; unclear D gene. Germline V gene sequence: CDR1 GTSNPN, CDR2 SVGIG (reference sequence). The CDR3 length is 16 residues. Trimming stripped 4 bases from V and 5 bases from J, with 23 bases between. CDR3: CAWTSLAPSPRETQYF. CDR3 in DNA: TGTGCCTGGACCTCACTCGCCCCCAGCCCGAGGGAGACCCAGTACTTC.

This clone was observed a few times. The chain combines TRBV7-9 with TRBJ2-1; the match to TRBD2 covers 13 bases. The V segment lost 3 bases and the J segment 2 bases; nucleotides outside the gene matches: 10. CDR3 length: 19 residues. Germline V gene sequence: CDR1 SEHNR, CDR2 FQNEAQ (reference sequence). CDR3 sequence: CASSFSGGTSGKPYNEQFF. CDR3 nucleotides: TGTGCCAGCAGCTTCTCCGGGGGGACTAGCGGGAAACCCTACAATGAGCAGTTCTTC.

The chain employs TRBV2 and TRBJ1-3; possibly TRBD1 for D (5 bases). Germline V gene data show CDR1 as SNHLY and CDR2 as FYNNEI. Trimming shortened V by 3 bases and J by 3 bases, and 18 bases separated the two germline ends. The CDR3 has 17 amino acids. CDR3 in amino acids: CASSDPSILQDGNTIYF. Here the CDR3 DNA reads TGTGCCAGCAGTGACCCCTCGATATTACAGGATGGAAACACCATATATTTT.